The clone carrying this T cell receptor beta chain has just one count. The sample comes from a study of CD8 T cells in Susac syndrome. Study-wide context: Sequencing included Susac syndrome patients, six of them with active disease and roughly eight in remission.

An input of roughly 0.5 to 1 ug of RNA was subjected to reverse transcription using random hexamers. The authors amplified TCR beta CDR3 across 54 Vbeta and 13 Jbeta using immunoSEQ multiplex PCR. Using its own MiXCR run on the immunoSEQ multiplex PCR reads, TCRdb lists one record per CDR3 protein. The sample has more than 65,000 distinct CDR3 sequences, roughly 94% seen once. Diagnostic criteria defined recently for definite or probable disease were met by the Susac syndrome patients. Purification of the CD8+ and CD4+ T cells relied on negative isolation, and TEMRA cells underwent FACS enrichment. This sequence originates from a human donor with Susac syndrome. Specimen: CD8+ T cells from PBMCs.

The CDR3 spells CASSPGLAGQETQYF. In DNA form, the CDR3 reads TGTGCCAGCAGCCCCGGACTAGCGGGACAAGAGACCCAGTACTTC. The V gene is TRBV5-8, the J gene TRBJ2-5; TRBD2 matches 12 bases. Germline assignment: CDR1 SGHTS and CDR2 YDEGEE. The CDR3 is 15 residues long. V shed 4 bases and J 2 bases; nucleotides not matched to a gene: 3. The full variable domain, completed using reference TRBV5-8 and TRBJ2-5, is EAGVTQSPTHLIKTRGQQATLRCSPISGHTSVYWYQQALGLGLQFLLWYDEGEERNRGNFPPRFSGRQFPNYSSELNVNALELEDSALYLCASSPGLAGQETQYFGPGTRLLVL.